Listed below are T cell receptor beta chains from one sample, sequenced in a study of T cell responses to AZD1222 COVID-19 vaccine. Generated by immunoSEQ multiplex PCR, the TCRdb table keeps only in-frame clones and is missing some. The table has roughly 260,000 clones, 90% to 95% seen once. Here the sequenced sample was peripheral blood, taken on day 0 of AZD1222 vaccination. These receptors all stem from an adult in good health. CDR3s include the opening cysteine and the closing phenylalanine or tryptophan. D genes are given only for firm matches. For some rows the clone size is stated as once, few or many, or as a class when expanded; others skip it.

V	size	J	D	DNA	CDR3
TRBV6-4	-	TRBJ1-6	-	TGTGCCAGCAGTGGACAGGCTGGGGGTTCACCCCTCCACTTT	CASSGQAGGSPLHF
TRBV6-2/TRBV6-3	once	TRBJ1-2	-	TGTGCCAGCAGCCTATCCGGGTCTAACTATGGCTACACCTTC	CASSLSGSNYGYTF
TRBV9	-	TRBJ2-3	-	TGTGCCAGCAGTGCAGGGGGCACAGATACGCAGTATTTT	CASSAGGTDTQYF
TRBV7-2	-	TRBJ2-2	-	TGTGCCAGCAGCTTAGATAGTAGCGGCACCACCGGGGAGCTGTTTTTT	CASSLDSSGTTGELFF
TRBV4-3	-	TRBJ2-7	TRBD2	TGCGCCAGCAGCCAAGATGAGCTGACTAGCGGATACGAGCAGTACTTC	CASSQDELTSGYEQYF
TRBV6-1	-	TRBJ2-7	TRBD1	TGTGCCAGCAGTGAAAACAGGGGGGCCTACGAGCAGTACTTC	CASSENRGAYEQYF
TRBV11-2	once	TRBJ1-5	-	TGTGCCAGCAGCTTAGACAGGACCCATCAGCCCCAGCATTTT	CASSLDRTHQPQHF
TRBV9	-	TRBJ1-3	-	TGTGCCAGCAGCGTAGCTTCAGGGGTTTCAGGAAACACCATATATTTT	CASSVASGVSGNTIYF
TRBV4-1	-	TRBJ2-3	-	TGCGCCAGCAGCTCCCCCCTTAGCACAGATACGCAGTATTTT	CASSSPLSTDTQYF
TRBV3-1/TRBV3-2	-	TRBJ2-5	-	TGTGCCAGCAAGGAAGGGTGGACCCAGTACTTC	CASKEGWTQYF
TRBV6-2/TRBV6-3	-	TRBJ2-3	-	TGTGCCAGCAGTTACTATGTGGGAGCGGCAGATACGCAGTATTTT	CASSYYVGAADTQYF
TRBV4-3	-	TRBJ2-7	-	TGCGCCAGCAGCCAGAGCGGGTTGGACTCCTACGAGCAGTACTTC	CASSQSGLDSYEQYF
TRBV6-2/TRBV6-3	-	TRBJ2-1	TRBD2	TGTGCCAGCAGTTACTCGATCCGACTAGCGGGAGGGCCCAACAATGAGCAGTTCTTC	CASSYSIRLAGGPNNEQFF
TRBV5-6	-	TRBJ1-5	-	TGTGCCAGCAGCTTGCAGCCGAATCAGCCCCAGCATTTT	CASSLQPNQPQHF
TRBV18	-	TRBJ2-5	-	TGTGCCAGCTCACCGCCGGGACGGTCCCAAGAGACCCAGTACTTC	CASSPPGRSQETQYF
TRBV2	-	TRBJ2-3	-	TGTGCCAGCAGTGAAACGGGCGCGGATACGCAGTATTTT	CASSETGADTQYF
TRBV28	once	TRBJ1-2	-	TGTGCCAGCAGTTTATTACTCGAAGGGTATGGCTACACCTTC	CASSLLLEGYGYTF
TRBV2	-	TRBJ1-5	-	TGTGCCAGCAGTACGGGCAATCAGCCCCAGCATTTT	CASSTGNQPQHF
TRBV4-1	-	TRBJ2-2	TRBD2	TGCGCCAGCAGCCAAGTGGGAGGGACCGGGGAGCTGTTTTTT	CASSQVGGTGELFF
TRBV6-5	-	TRBJ1-2	TRBD1	TGTGCCAGCAGTTATGTAGGACGGACAGGGGCGTCTGGCTACACCTTC	CASSYVGRTGASGYTF
TRBV28	once	TRBJ1-4	-	TGTGCCAGCAGTCCACTAGGGCGGATTAATGAAAAACTGTTTTTT	CASSPLGRINEKLFF
TRBV3-1/TRBV3-2	-	TRBJ1-1	-	TGTGCCAGCAGCCCTATACACCGAAGTGAAGCTTTCTTT	CASSPIHRSEAFF
TRBV4-1	once	TRBJ1-5	TRBD1	TGCGCCAGCAGTCTCCTGGGACAGGGGGAACAGCCCCAGCATTTT	CASSLLGQGEQPQHF
TRBV28	-	TRBJ1-1	-	TGTGCCAGCAGAATCCAGGGTAATGAGGACACTGAAGCTTTCTTT	CASRIQGNEDTEAFF
TRBV5-8	-	TRBJ2-7	-	TGTGCCAGCAGCTTGTTGTTTTACGAGCAGTACTTC	CASSLLFYEQYF
TRBV28	-	TRBJ1-2	-	TGTGCCAGCAGTTCCCGCCCCCGCCCCTACACCTTC	CASSSRPRPYTF
TRBV5-4	once	TRBJ2-3	TRBD2	TGTGCCAGCAGCTCCCAGCGGGGGGGAGACACAGATACGCAGTATTTT	CASSSQRGGDTDTQYF
TRBV28	-	TRBJ1-3	-	TGTGCCAGCGGAATAGGGGTTGGGGACACCATATATTTT	CASGIGVGDTIYF
TRBV24-1	-	TRBJ2-2	TRBD1	TGTGCCACCAGTGACGAAGACCGACAGGGGAGGGAGCTGTTTTTT	CATSDEDRQGRELFF
TRBV11-2	-	TRBJ2-1	-	TGTGCCAGCAGTGTGGGGGGAAGGGGGCCTTTTGGGAATGAGCAGTTCTTC	CASSVGGRGPFGNEQFF